This TCR beta chain was recorded in a study of blood T cell repertoires in COVID-19. Background on the study: From the United States, Italy and Spain came samples of acute and convalescent COVID-19. Sources were T cells, B-cell-depleted T cells, or PBMCs; the material itself was cDNA or gDNA.

The CDR3 is 14 amino acids. Germline CDR1 reads ENHRY; CDR2 reads SYGVKD. V was clipped by 0 bases and J by 5 bases, with 10 bases between them. As processed by the authors: Reference gene primer amplification gave nucleated cell count estimates. This table comes from immunoSEQ multiplex PCR, and its TCRdb copy is limited to in-frame clones, with some not included. From that table come the V and J calls and clone size; the DNA was used to work out D and trimming. The table lists around 93,000 clones, about 77% of them singletons. The TCR was taken from a woman aged 80 or over with acute or convalescent COVID-19. Sequenced sample: peripheral blood. The chain joins TRBV10-3 to TRBJ2-5, with unresolved D. The CDR3 nucleotides read TGTGCCATCAGTGAGTCAGGCCACGGGGAGACCCAGTACTTC. As protein: CAISESGHGETQYF.